This TCR beta chain appears in the sequencing data of a study of CD8 T cells in ankylosing spondylitis. Study-level results: In ankylosing spondylitis blood, a motif of eight highly homologous TCR beta variants appeared characteristic. Reports of some motif variants in reactive arthritis synovial fluid and blood predate this one. Reports say disease-linked clones showed up significantly more in matched ankylosing spondylitis synovial fluid. CD8+ disease-linked clones were present at relatively low frequencies in blood.

Quantitative 5'-RACE with molecular barcodes generated TCR beta libraries. Each CDR3 protein is one row after TCRdb ran MiXCR on the 5' RACE reads. The sample yields 200,000 to 250,000 distinct CDR3 sequences, approximately 20% seen once. This CDR3 contains 16 residues. Trimming stripped 1 base from V and 4 bases from J, with 16 bases between. Looked up from germline, CDR1 is MGHRA and CDR2 is YSYEKL. A word on this clonotype: What it binds is not known.

The specimen was blood, either unsorted or a sorted T cell fraction (not recorded which). The receptor comes from a male donor with ankylosing spondylitis. This chain connects TRBV4-1 to TRBJ1-1; tentatively, D is TRBD1 (6 bases). This CDR3 reads CASSQVEGVATTEAFF. The CDR3 region has the DNA TGCGCCAGCAGCCAAGTGGAGGGGGTCGCTACCACTGAAGCTTTCTTT.